What follows is one T cell receptor (beta chain) and its context. V lost 1 base to trimming and J lost 6 bases, with 10 bases between them. CDR1 and CDR2 (germline): LGHNA, YSLEER. The CDR3 is 15 amino acids. Original handling: Reference gene primer amplification gave estimated nucleated cell counts. Only in-frame clones appear in the TCRdb table, and some are missing; sequencing was by immunoSEQ multiplex PCR. The D gene and trimming were derived from the DNA, and the V and J assignments and clone size from that table. This sample has around 80,000 clones, with 75% to 85% found just once. These data originate in a study of blood T cell repertoires in COVID-19. Background on the study: Sites across the United States, Italy and Spain contributed samples from acute and convalescent COVID-19. From T cells, B-cell-depleted T cells, or PBMCs came the material, which was cDNA or gDNA.

The chain uses TRBV4-3 and TRBJ1-6, with D possibly being TRBD1 (5 bases). The source material was peripheral blood. The sequence came from an older woman with acute or convalescent COVID-19. DNA for the CDR3: TGCGCCAGCAGCCAAGCCCAGGGCGCTAATTCACCCCTCCACTTT. It specifies CASSQAQGANSPLHF.